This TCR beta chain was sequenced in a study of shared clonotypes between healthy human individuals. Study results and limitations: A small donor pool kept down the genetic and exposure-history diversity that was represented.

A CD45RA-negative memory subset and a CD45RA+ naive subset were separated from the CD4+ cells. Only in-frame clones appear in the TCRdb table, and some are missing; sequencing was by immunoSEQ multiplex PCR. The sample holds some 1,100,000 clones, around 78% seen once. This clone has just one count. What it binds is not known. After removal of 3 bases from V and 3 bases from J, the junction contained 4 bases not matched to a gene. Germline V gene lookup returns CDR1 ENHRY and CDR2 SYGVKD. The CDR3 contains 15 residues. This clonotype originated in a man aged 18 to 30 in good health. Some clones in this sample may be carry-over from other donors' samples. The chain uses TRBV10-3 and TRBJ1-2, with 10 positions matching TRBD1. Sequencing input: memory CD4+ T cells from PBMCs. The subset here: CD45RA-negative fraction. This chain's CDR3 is CAISDPGTGDYGYTF. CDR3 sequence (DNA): TGTGCCATCAGTGACCCCGGGACAGGGGACTATGGCTACACCTTC.